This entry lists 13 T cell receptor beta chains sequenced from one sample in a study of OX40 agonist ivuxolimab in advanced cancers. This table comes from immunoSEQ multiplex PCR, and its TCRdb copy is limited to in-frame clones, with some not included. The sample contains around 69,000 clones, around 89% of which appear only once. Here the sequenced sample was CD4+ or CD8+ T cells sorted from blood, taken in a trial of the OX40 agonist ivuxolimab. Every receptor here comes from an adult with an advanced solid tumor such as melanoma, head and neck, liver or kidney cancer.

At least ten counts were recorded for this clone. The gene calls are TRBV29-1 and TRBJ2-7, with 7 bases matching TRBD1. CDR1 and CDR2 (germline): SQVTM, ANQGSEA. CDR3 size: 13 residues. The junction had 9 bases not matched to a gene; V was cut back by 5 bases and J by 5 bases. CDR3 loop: CSVSRQGGHEQYF. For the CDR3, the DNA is TGCAGCGTTTCGAGACAGGGTGGCCACGAGCAGTACTTC.

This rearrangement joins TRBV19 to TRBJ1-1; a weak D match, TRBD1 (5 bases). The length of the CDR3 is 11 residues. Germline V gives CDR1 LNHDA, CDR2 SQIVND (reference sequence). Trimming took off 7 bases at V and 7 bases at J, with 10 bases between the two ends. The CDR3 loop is CASTVGDEAFF. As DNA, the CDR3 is TGTGCCAGTACCGTGGGGGATGAAGCTTTCTTT.

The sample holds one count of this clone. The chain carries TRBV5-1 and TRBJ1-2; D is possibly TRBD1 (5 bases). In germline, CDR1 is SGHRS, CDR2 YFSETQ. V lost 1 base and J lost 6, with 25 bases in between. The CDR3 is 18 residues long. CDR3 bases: TGCGCCAGCAGCTTGTACGCATCCCTTCGTCAGGGTCTTCATGGCTACACCTTC. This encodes CASSLYASLRQGLHGYTF.

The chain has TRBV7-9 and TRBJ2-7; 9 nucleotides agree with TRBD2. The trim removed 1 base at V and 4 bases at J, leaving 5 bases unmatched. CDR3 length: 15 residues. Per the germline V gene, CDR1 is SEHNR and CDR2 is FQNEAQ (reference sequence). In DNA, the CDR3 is TGTGCCAGCAGCTTAGTAGGGACTAGCCTATACGAGCAGTACTTC. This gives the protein CASSLVGTSLYEQYF.

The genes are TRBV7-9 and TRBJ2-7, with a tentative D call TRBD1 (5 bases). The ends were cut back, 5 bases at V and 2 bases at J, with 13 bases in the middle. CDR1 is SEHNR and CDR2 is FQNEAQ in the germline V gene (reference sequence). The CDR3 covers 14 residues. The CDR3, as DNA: TGTGCCAGCAGCGCCCCCGGACACCCCTACGAGCAGTACTTC. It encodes CASSAPGHPYEQYF.

CDR3 sequence reads: CASRPSPSGLSSYEQYF. CDR3 nucleotide sequence: TGCGCCAGCAGACCTTCGCCTAGCGGTCTAAGCTCCTACGAGCAGTACTTC. V gene TRBV5-1 combines with J gene TRBJ2-7; 7 nucleotides agree with TRBD2. With 5 bases clipped from V and 0 bases from J, the junction kept 14 bases outside the gene matches. The CDR3 has 17 residues. Germline V gene sequence: CDR1 SGHRS, CDR2 YFSETQ.

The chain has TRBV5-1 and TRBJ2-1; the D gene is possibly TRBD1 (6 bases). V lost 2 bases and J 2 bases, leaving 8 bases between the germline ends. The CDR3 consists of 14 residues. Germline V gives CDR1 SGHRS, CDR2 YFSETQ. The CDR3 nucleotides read TGCGCCAGCAGCTTATGGACAGCCTACAATGAGCAGTTCTTC. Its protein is CASSLWTAYNEQFF.

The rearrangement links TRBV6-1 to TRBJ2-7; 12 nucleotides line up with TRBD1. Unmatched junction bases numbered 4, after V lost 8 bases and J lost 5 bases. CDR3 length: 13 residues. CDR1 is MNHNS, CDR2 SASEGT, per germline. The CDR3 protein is CASQGTGGHEQYF. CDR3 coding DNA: TGTGCCAGCCAGGGGACAGGGGGCCACGAGCAGTACTTC.

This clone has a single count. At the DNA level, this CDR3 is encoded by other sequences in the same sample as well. The CDR3 loop reads CASSLGSQPQHF. The CDR3 bases are TGTGCCAGCAGCTTGGGTAGTCAGCCCCAGCATTTT. This chain connects TRBV7-9 to TRBJ1-5, with unresolved D. V lost 3 bases to trimming and J lost 6 bases, with 6 bases between them. The V gene's germline CDR1 is SEHNR and CDR2 FQNEAQ (reference sequence). The CDR3 covers 12 residues.

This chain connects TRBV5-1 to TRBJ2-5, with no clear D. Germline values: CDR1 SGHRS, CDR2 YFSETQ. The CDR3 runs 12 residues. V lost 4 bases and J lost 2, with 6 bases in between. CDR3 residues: CASSHNQETQYF. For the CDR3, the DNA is TGCGCCAGCAGCCATAATCAAGAGACCCAGTACTTC.

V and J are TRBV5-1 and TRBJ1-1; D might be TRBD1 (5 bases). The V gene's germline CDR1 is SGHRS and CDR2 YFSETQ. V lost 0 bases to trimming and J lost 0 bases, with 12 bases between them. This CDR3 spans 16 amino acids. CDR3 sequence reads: CASSLASGVLNTEAFF. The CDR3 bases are TGCGCCAGCAGCTTGGCTTCGGGGGTTTTGAACACTGAAGCTTTCTTT.

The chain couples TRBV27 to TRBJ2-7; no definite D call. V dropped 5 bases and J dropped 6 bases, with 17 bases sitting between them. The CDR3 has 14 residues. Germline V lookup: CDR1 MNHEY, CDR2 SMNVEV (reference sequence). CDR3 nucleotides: TGTGCCAGCAGTCCCAACCCTTACACCGTCGAGCAGTACTTC. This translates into CASSPNPYTVEQYF.

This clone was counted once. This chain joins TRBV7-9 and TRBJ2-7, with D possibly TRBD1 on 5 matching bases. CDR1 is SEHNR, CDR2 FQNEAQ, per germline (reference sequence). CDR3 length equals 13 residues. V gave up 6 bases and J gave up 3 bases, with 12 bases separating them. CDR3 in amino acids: CASSRTPNYEQYF. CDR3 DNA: TGTGCCAGCAGTCGGACACCGAACTACGAGCAGTACTTC.